The sequence of this T cell receptor beta chain was determined in a study of blood T cells in healthy people across ages. The study's findings and limits: In the absence of known donor CMV status, changes in expanded clonotypes were possibly confounded.

Through a sample-barcoded 5' primer and a J-beta primer mix, a second PCR was run for roughly 6 to 12 cycles. TCRdb processed the 5' RACE reads anew with MiXCR; each CDR3 protein has one entry. The data contain over a million distinct CDR3 sequences, about 45% of them seen just once; the ten biggest clones take up about 4%. The table lists this clonotype with a few counts. Its antigen is as yet unknown. The sequenced sample consisted of blood. The source is a woman between 18 and 29 years old in good health.

The CDR3 loop is CASSQLVFGYGYTF. In nucleotides, the CDR3 is TGCGCCAGCAGCCAACTTGTTTTCGGGTATGGCTACACCTTC. The chain recombines TRBV4-3 with TRBJ1-2; D is unclear. The CDR3 spans 14 residues. The V end was cut by 2 bases, the J end by 5 bases, with 12 bases between. Germline V gene lookup returns CDR1 LGHNA and CDR2 YSLEER.